This paragraph reports one TCR beta chain. Its antigen is not known. This record belongs to a study of cytomegalovirus exposure and HLA in healthy donors. Across the whole study: A data release that came early held approximately 92 million unique TCRs from HLA-typed donors. Regarding the study as a whole: On later analysis, the bulk of CMV-associated TCR beta chains appeared to be HLA-restricted.

This CDR3 has 14 residues. The germline CDR1 and CDR2 sequences are MNHEY and SVGAGI. V was clipped by 5 bases and J by 5 bases, with 14 bases between them. The PCR was carried out with 60 Vbeta primers and 13 Jbeta primers. Clones were sequenced by immunoSEQ multiplex PCR, and TCRdb holds only the in-frame ones, with some missing. The repertoire holds about 150,000 clones, with 60% to 80% as singletons. This rearrangement joins TRBV6-5 to TRBJ2-3, with D tentatively TRBD2 (6 bases). Sequenced input: PBMCs. The clonotype was recovered from a male donor in good health and CMV-seronegative. The chain's CDR3 is CASSTTGEEDTQYF. The CDR3 bases are TGTGCCAGCAGTACCACGGGGGAGGAAGATACGCAGTATTTT.